A single sample gave rise to the 10 T cell receptor beta chains below, sequenced in a study of cytomegalovirus exposure and HLA in healthy donors. Primers included in the PCR were 60 Vbeta and 13 Jbeta primers. Repertoires were generated with immunoSEQ multiplex PCR, while TCRdb's copy carries only in-frame clones and drops some. Its listing shows some 200,000 clones. The material sequenced was PBMCs. The receptors originated from a girl aged 2 to 10 in good health and CMV-seropositive.

The chain carries TRBV6-5 and TRBJ2-7, with a possible D match to TRBD2 (7 bases). Germline V lookup: CDR1 MNHEY, CDR2 SVGAGI. The CDR3 has 16 amino acids. Trimming removed 2 bases from V and 4 bases from J, with 18 bases in between. The CDR3 sequence is CASSYGGGTIGYEQYF. The CDR3 DNA sequence: TGTGCCAGCAGTTACGGGGGGGGGACAATCGGTTACGAGCAGTACTTC.

The chain couples TRBV28 to TRBJ1-1; D possibly corresponds to TRBD1 (5 bases). Germline V gene data show CDR1 as MDHEN and CDR2 as SYDVKM. Trimming shortened V by 5 bases and J by 6 bases, and 25 bases separated the two germline ends. The CDR3 runs to 17 residues. The CDR3 protein is CASSPTRLGGDGSEAFF. The CDR3 DNA sequence: TGTGCCAGCAGTCCTACCCGCCTCGGGGGGGACGGGTCTGAAGCTTTCTTT.

V usage is TRBV6-1 and J usage is TRBJ2-7; D gene unclear. The CDR3 is 15 residues long. V was shortened by 4 bases and J by 2 bases, with 15 bases between the two germline ends. Germline CDR1 MNHNS, CDR2 SASEGT. CDR3 bases: TGTGCCAGCAGTGCTAGACGGGTCGTAACCTACGAGCAGTACTTC. Its protein product is CASSARRVVTYEQYF.

The chain recombines TRBV29-1 with TRBJ1-5; TRBD1 is a possible D gene (6 bases). The CDR3 length is 13 residues. The ends were cut back, 6 bases at V and 7 bases at J, with 16 bases in the middle. Germline loops: CDR1 SQVTM, CDR2 ANQGSEA. CDR3 sequence: CSVGGGAGQPQHF. The CDR3 DNA reads TGCAGCGTCGGAGGGGGGGCTGGGCAGCCCCAGCATTTT.

V and J are TRBV18 and TRBJ1-5, with D tentatively TRBD1 (5 bases). The V end lost 3 bases, the J end lost 5 bases, and 14 bases lay between the germline ends. CDR3 length equals 15 residues. Germline V lookup: CDR1 KGHSH, CDR2 LQKENI. The CDR3 region has the DNA TGTGCCAGCTCACCCGGGGCAGGGAGGGATCAGCCCCAGCATTTT. Residues: CASSPGAGRDQPQHF.

The V gene is TRBV28, the J gene TRBJ1-2; D is unresolved. This CDR3 contains 12 residues. Germline CDR1 reads MDHEN; CDR2 reads SYDVKM. Trimming cost V 3 bases and J 8 bases, with 10 bases left between them. This CDR3 reads CASSLVAQGYTF. The CDR3, as DNA: TGTGCCAGCAGTTTGGTAGCTCAGGGCTACACCTTC.

The chain uses TRBV28 and TRBJ2-7; 10 bases are a match to TRBD1. V shed 4 bases, J shed 0 bases, and the junction held 6 bases outside the gene matches. The CDR3 covers 16 residues. Germline assignment: CDR1 MDHEN and CDR2 SYDVKM. The CDR3 DNA reads as TGTGCCAGCAGTTCACCAGGGACAGGGGTCTCCTACGAGCAGTACTTC. It specifies CASSSPGTGVSYEQYF.

The chain has TRBV18 and TRBJ2-7; D may be TRBD2 (6 bases). The V and J ends lost 6 bases and 2 bases respectively, with 20 bases between them. Germline V gene sequence: CDR1 KGHSH, CDR2 LQKENI. This CDR3 is built from 16 residues. CDR3 DNA: TGTGCCAGCTCCCCCCGATTACGGGGGACGGCCTACGAGCAGTACTTC. Translating gives CASSPRLRGTAYEQYF.

The V and J genes are TRBV27 and TRBJ1-5; D not certain. This CDR3 region has 13 residues. Trimming cost V 3 bases and J 8 bases, with 11 bases left between them. The germline V gene encodes CDR1 MNHEY and CDR2 SMNVEV (reference sequence). The CDR3 DNA reads as TGTGCCAGCAGTTTGTTCCCTCGAGAGCCCCAGCATTTT. This translates into CASSLFPREPQHF.

The chain has TRBV19 and TRBJ2-1, with TRBD2 matching over 15 bases. Germline V gives CDR1 LNHDA, CDR2 SQIVND (reference sequence). This CDR3 comprises 17 residues. V shed 3 bases, J shed 7 bases, and the junction held 7 bases outside the gene matches. This CDR3 is CASSMAGGLAGGNEQFF. The CDR3, as DNA: TGTGCCAGTAGTATGGCCGGGGGACTAGCGGGAGGTAATGAGCAGTTCTTC.